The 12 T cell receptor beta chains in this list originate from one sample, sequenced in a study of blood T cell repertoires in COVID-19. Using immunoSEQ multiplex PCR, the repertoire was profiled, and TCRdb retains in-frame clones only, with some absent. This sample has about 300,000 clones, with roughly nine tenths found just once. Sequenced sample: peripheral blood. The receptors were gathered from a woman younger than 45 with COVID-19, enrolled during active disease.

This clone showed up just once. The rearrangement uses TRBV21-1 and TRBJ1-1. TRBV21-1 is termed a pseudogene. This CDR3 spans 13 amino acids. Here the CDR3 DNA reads TGTGCCAGCAGCCCTCCCGGGAACACTGAAGCTTTCTTT. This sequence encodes CASSPPGNTEAFF.

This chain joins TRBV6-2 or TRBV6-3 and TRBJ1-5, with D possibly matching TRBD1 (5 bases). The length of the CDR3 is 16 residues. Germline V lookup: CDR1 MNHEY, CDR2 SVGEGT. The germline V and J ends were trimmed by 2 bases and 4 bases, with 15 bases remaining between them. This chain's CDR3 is CASSYGGDRRNQPQHF. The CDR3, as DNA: TGTGCCAGCAGTTACGGGGGGGACCGGCGGAATCAGCCCCAGCATTTT.

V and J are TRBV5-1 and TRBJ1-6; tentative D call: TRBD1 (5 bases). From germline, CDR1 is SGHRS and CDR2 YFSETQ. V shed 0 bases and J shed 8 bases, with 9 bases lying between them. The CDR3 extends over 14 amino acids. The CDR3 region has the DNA TGCGCCAGCAGCTTGGAGGGACTTGATTCACCCCTCCACTTT. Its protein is CASSLEGLDSPLHF.

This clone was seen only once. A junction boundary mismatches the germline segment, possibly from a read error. Here the CDR3 DNA reads TGTGCTAGCAACCCGGACAGGGGGCTTGGCACTGAAGCTTTCTTT. Encoded protein: CASNPDRGLGTEAFF. The chain joins TRBV28 to TRBJ1-1; 11 bases agree with TRBD1. Germline loops: CDR1 MDHEN, CDR2 SYDVKM. This CDR3 comprises 15 residues. The complete variable domain, with remaining parts taken from reference TRBV28 and TRBJ1-1, reads DVKVTQSSRYLVKRTGEKVFLECVQDMDHENMFWYRQDPGLGLRLIYFSYDVKMKEKGDIPEGYSVSREKKERFSLILESASTNQTSMYLCASNPDRGLGTEAFFGQGTRLTVV.

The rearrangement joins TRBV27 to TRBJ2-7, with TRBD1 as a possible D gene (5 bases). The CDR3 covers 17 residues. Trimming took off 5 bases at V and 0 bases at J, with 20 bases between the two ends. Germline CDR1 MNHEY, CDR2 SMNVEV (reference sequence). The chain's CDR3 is CASSRLTGSESSYEQYV. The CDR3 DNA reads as TGTGCCAGCAGTCGACTTACAGGTTCCGAAAGCTCCTACGAGCAGTACGTC.

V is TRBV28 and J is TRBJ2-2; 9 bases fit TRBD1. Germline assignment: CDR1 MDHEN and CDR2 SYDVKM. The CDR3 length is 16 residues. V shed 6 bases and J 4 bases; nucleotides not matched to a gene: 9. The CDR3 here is CASSPRYRGPTGELFF. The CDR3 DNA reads TGTGCCAGCAGCCCCAGATACAGGGGGCCCACCGGGGAGCTGTTTTTT.

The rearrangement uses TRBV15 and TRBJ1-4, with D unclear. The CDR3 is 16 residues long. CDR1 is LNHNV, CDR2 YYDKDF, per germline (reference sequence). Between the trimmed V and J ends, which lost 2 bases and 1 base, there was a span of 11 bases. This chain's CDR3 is CATSRPLGGTNEKLFF. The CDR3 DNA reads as TGTGCCACCAGCAGACCCCTCGGAGGAACTAATGAAAAACTGTTTTTT.

CDR3: CASSYSWDRGLNQPQHF. CDR3 DNA sequence: TGTGCCAGCAGTTACTCTTGGGACAGGGGACTCAATCAGCCCCAGCATTTT. This chain joins TRBV6-2 or TRBV6-3 and TRBJ1-5; 10 nucleotides align to TRBD1. J lost 3 bases, V lost 0 bases, and 5 bases had no gene match. The CDR3 covers 17 residues. CDR1 MNHEY and CDR2 SVGEGT come from the germline V gene.

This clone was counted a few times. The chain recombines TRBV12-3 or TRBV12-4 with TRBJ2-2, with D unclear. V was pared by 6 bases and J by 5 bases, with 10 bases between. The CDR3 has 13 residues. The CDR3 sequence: CASSPFRTGELFF. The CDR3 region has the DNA TGTGCCAGCAGCCCTTTCCGGACCGGGGAGCTGTTTTTT.

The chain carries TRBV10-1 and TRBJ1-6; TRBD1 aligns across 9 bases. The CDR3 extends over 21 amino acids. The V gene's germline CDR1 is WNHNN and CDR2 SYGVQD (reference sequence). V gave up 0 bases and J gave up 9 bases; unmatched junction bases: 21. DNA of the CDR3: TGCGCCAGCAGTGAGTCTCTTAGGGACAGGGAGGTGAAACATAATGGTTCACCCCTCCACTTT. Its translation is CASSESLRDREVKHNGSPLHF.

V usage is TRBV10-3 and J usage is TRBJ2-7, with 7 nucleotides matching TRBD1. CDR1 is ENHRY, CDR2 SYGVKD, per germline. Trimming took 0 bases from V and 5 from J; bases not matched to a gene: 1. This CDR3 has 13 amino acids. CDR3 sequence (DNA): TGTGCCATCAGTGAGTCACAGGGGAACGAGCAGTACTTC. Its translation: CAISESQGNEQYF.

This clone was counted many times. Here the CDR3 DNA reads TGTGCCAGTCATCCCGGGACAACGAGCAATCAGCCCCAGCATTTT. Residues: CASHPGTTSNQPQHF. The genes are TRBV2 and TRBJ1-5; D is perhaps TRBD1 (6 bases). The ends were cut back, 9 bases at V and 1 base at J, with 16 bases in the middle. Germline V gene sequence: CDR1 SNHLY, CDR2 FYNNEI. This CDR3 region has 15 residues.